This paragraph covers one T cell receptor (beta chain) sequence. This clonotype was detected ten times or more. Its recognized antigen is unknown. Base qualities are not provided; no much larger clone lies one nucleotide away. This entry belongs to a study of T cells in Graves' hyperthyroidism and ophthalmopathy (dated by TCRdb to the late 2010s). With respect to the entire study: Peripheral blood samples were taken at the time of initial diagnosis, prior to any treatment. To identify TCR V-J signatures that set the groups apart, the researchers used a discovery cohort of 90 to 100 patients, made up of under 50 with Graves' ophthalmopathy and around 58 with stable Graves' hyperthyroidism. Prospective prediction of ophthalmopathy was tested in an independent validation cohort of 18 to 20 hyperthyroidism patients and 17 patients who later progressed to ophthalmopathy. The roughly 100 discovery patients were randomly split 7:3 into training and test sets. Thyroid tissue and blood T-cell repertoires from roughly 6 Graves' hyperthyroidism patients were also compared in the study. After sampling, hyperthyroidism patients received methimazole starting at 30 mg daily, and ophthalmopathy patients received high-dose intravenous methylprednisolone. The paper describes TCR Vbeta CDR3 sequencing of fewer than 150 peripheral blood samples, made up of roughly 45 ophthalmopathy patients, roughly 72 hyperthyroidism patients and roughly 17 progressor patients. What the work shows at the level of the full study, not this receptor alone: A 13 V-J signature model separated ophthalmopathy from stable hyperthyroidism, with approximately 87% sensitivity and 81% to 83% specificity in cross-validation and 80%/75% in testing. In validation, the model predicted progression to ophthalmopathy a median of roughly 6.2 months before onset, with approximately 68% sensitivity and roughly 79% specificity. No statistical method was used to set the sample size in advance, and investigators knew the group allocation. Most expanded thyroid clonotypes (frequency above 0.001) were also detected in blood, suggesting blood repertoires may reflect thyroid immune responses.

Stable Graves' hyperthyroidism was defined as the absence of progression to ophthalmopathy over 18 months of follow-up. The hyperthyroidism patients were between 18 and 65 years old and newly diagnosed, with a disease duration of less than 2 months. Exclusion was applied to patients with uncontrolled infections, other autoimmune diseases, pregnancy or lactation. Clinical symptoms, serum thyroxine and TRAb, thyroid ultrasound, and orbital computed tomography formed the basis for the diagnoses. PBMCs were separated from roughly 9.3 ml of fresh peripheral blood using Ficoll-Paque density gradient centrifugation. Total RNA was extracted using Trizol reagent, and RNA quality was assessed on an Agilent 2100 Bioanalyzer. The TCR beta CDR3 regions were amplified from RNA transcripts. The TCR CDR3 was subjected to a first round of RT-PCR using the HTBI primer set and the Qiagen OneStep RT-PCR kit. Libraries were constructed in a second round of multiplex PCR, after which size selection and purification were carried out. The libraries were sequenced on an Illumina HiSeq2000 using paired-end 100 bp reads. The study's own analysis went as follows. SOAPnuke was used to process the raw data, removing reads that contained adapters or uncalled bases, had a mean Phred below 15, or lacked an exact match to the constant primer or identifier. COPE v1.2.5 was used to merge high-quality paired reads, and clonotypes were defined as unique nucleotide sequences. Clonotypes were aligned to IMGT TRBV, TRBD and TRBJ reference segments using MiTCR v1.1. The analysis included only V-J combinations with a frequency above 0.0001, which together covered 98% to 99.2% of the repertoires. A TCS score was defined as the ratio between F50 (clonal expansion) and ExV (chaos), using BLOSUM62-based TCRdist between CDR3 peptides within each V-J. Welch's t-statistics and random forest reduced roughly 530 V-J features to roughly 13, which were used in a naive Bayes classifier (R e1071). The public reads were run again by TCRdb, first through fastp at Q25 and then through MiXCR, and only productive beta chains were kept. Each entry is one CDR3 protein sequence, shown with its most common DNA and genes. Here the V and J calls rest on TCRdb's processing, not on the authors' analysis. This sample comprises about 560,000 distinct CDR3 sequences, 15% to 20% of them detected only once. The biggest ten clones account for around 19% of the sample.

The CDR3 sequence holds 14 residues, the cysteine and phenylalanine included. Only CDR3 DNA is held: 42 bases, read in frame from base 1. V loses 0 bases of germline sequence and J loses 0 bases, and the interval between the two ends is 5 bases. The germline V gene supplies CDR1 MNHEY and CDR2 SVGAGI. The chain employs TRBV6-5 and TRBJ1-1; the D gene is not confidently resolved. The sequencing sample was made of blood. This clonotype was sampled from a woman in her late teens or twenties with Graves' hyperthyroidism. The DNA sequence follows: TGTGCCAGCAGTTACTCCACAGTGAACACTGAAGCTTTCTTT. Its protein product is CASSYSTVNTEAFF.